This TCR beta chain was sequenced in a study of cytomegalovirus exposure and HLA in healthy donors. Study-level results: Exclusion applied to some V segments, including TRBV6-2 and TRBV6-3, as they were indistinguishable.

A remark on this clone: Its antigen is not known.

It was with 60 Vbeta and 13 Jbeta primers that the PCR ran. The protocol was immunoSEQ multiplex PCR, while the TCRdb copy is restricted to in-frame clones and leaves out a portion. This table has about 160,000 clones, around 80% appearing once. The germline CDR1 and CDR2 sequences are SGHNT and YYREEE (reference sequence). This CDR3 has 16 residues. J lost 0 bases, V lost 4 bases, and 10 bases had no gene match. The material sequenced was PBMCs. The chain uses TRBV5-4 and TRBJ2-7; 7 bases align to TRBD1. This TCR came from a woman aged 45-65 years in good health and CMV-seropositive. The chain's CDR3 is CASSPPGQVLSYEQYF. The CDR3, as DNA: TGTGCCAGCAGCCCTCCCGGACAGGTTCTCTCCTACGAGCAGTACTTC.